The 3 T cell receptor beta chains listed next were all sequenced from one sample in a study of cytomegalovirus exposure and HLA in healthy donors. Vbeta (60) and Jbeta (13) primers were used in the PCR. Profiled with immunoSEQ multiplex PCR; TCRdb holds only in-frame clones, not every one. The sample gives 190,000 or so clones, 80% to 85% of which show up once; about 1.6% is in the top ten. Sequencing used PBMCs. The receptors come from a man aged 45-65 years in good health and CMV-seronegative.

The rearrangement links TRBV2 to TRBJ2-7; TRBD2 agrees at 11 bases. The CDR3 length is 15 residues. With 6 bases clipped from V and 3 bases from J, the junction kept 7 bases outside the gene matches. From germline, CDR1 is SNHLY and CDR2 FYNNEI. CDR3 loop: CASRRGGLAVYEQYF. The CDR3 DNA is TGTGCCAGCAGGCGGGGGGGACTAGCGGTCTACGAGCAGTACTTC.

The V call is TRBV29-1, the J call TRBJ2-7; D is possibly TRBD2 (6 bases). V was clipped by 5 bases and J by 1 base, with 9 bases between them. The CDR3 loop spans 12 amino acids. Germline CDR1 and CDR2: SQVTM and ANQGSEA. For the CDR3, the DNA is TGCAGCGTTTCAAGCGGGTCCTACGAGCAGTACTTC. Its translation is CSVSSGSYEQYF.

The rearrangement links TRBV5-4 to TRBJ2-7; the D gene is possibly TRBD1 (5 bases). Trimming stripped 1 base from V and 7 bases from J, with 15 bases between. Per the germline V gene, CDR1 is SGHNT and CDR2 is YYREEE (reference sequence). CDR3 length: 14 residues. The CDR3, as DNA: TGTGCCAGCAGCTTGACCCAGGGCGCGATTGAGCAGTACTTC. Amino acids: CASSLTQGAIEQYF.